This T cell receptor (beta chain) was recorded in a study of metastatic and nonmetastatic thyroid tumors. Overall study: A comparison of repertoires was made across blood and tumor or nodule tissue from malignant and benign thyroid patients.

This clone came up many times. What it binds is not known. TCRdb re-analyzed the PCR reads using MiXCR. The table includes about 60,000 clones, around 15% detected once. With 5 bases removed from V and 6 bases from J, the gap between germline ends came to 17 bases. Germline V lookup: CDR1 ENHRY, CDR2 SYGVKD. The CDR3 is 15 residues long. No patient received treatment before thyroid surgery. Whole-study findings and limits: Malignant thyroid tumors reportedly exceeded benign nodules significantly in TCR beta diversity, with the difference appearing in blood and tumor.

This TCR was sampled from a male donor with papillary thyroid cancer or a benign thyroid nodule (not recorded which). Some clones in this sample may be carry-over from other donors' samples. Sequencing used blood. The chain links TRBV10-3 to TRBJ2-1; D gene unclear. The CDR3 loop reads CAISTPRMAGNEQFF. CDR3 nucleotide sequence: TGTGCCATCAGTACCCCCAGGATGGCCGGCAATGAGCAGTTCTTC.